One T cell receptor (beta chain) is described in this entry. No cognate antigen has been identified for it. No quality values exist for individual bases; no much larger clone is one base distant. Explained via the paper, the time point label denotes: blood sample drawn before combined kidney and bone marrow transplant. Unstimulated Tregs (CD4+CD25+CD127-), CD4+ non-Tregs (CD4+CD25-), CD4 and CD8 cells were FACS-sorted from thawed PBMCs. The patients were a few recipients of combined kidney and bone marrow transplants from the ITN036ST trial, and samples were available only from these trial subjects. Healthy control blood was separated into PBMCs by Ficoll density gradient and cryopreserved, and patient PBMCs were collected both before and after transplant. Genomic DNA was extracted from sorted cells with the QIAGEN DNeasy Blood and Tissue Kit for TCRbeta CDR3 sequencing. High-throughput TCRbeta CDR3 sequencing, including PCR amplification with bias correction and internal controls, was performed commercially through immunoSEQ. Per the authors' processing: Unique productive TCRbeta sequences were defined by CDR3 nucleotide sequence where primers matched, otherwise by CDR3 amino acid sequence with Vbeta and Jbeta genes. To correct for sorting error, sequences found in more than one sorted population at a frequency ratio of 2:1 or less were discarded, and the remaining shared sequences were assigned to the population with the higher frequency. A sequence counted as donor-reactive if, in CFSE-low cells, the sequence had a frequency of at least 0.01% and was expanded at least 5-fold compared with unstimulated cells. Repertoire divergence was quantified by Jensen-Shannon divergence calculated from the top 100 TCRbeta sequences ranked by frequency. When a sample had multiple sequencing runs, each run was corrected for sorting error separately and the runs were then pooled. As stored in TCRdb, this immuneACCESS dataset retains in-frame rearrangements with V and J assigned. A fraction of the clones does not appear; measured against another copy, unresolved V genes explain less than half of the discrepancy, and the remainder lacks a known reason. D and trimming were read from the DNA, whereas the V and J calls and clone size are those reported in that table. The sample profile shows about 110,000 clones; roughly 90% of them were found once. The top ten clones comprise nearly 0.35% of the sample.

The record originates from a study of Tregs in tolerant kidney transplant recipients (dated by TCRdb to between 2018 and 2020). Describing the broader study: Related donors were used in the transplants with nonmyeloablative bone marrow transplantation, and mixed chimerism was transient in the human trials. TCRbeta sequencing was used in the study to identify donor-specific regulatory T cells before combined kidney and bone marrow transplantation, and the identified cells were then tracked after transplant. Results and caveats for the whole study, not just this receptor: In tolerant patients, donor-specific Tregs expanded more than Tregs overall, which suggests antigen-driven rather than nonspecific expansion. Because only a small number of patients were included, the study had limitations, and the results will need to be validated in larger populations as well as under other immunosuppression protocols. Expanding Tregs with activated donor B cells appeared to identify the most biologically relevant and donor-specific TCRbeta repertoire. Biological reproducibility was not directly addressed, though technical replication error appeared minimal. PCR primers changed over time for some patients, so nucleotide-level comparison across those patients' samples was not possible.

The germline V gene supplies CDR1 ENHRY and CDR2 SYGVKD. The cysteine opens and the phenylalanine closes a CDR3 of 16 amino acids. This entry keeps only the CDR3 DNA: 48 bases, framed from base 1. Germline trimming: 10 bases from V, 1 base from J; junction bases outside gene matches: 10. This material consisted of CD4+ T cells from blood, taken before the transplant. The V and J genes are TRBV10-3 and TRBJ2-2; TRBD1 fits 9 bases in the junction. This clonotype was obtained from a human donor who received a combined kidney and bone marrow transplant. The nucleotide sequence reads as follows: TGTGCCACCCTTCACGGGGACAGGGTGAACACCGGGGAGCTGTTTTTT. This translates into CATLHGDRVNTGELFF.